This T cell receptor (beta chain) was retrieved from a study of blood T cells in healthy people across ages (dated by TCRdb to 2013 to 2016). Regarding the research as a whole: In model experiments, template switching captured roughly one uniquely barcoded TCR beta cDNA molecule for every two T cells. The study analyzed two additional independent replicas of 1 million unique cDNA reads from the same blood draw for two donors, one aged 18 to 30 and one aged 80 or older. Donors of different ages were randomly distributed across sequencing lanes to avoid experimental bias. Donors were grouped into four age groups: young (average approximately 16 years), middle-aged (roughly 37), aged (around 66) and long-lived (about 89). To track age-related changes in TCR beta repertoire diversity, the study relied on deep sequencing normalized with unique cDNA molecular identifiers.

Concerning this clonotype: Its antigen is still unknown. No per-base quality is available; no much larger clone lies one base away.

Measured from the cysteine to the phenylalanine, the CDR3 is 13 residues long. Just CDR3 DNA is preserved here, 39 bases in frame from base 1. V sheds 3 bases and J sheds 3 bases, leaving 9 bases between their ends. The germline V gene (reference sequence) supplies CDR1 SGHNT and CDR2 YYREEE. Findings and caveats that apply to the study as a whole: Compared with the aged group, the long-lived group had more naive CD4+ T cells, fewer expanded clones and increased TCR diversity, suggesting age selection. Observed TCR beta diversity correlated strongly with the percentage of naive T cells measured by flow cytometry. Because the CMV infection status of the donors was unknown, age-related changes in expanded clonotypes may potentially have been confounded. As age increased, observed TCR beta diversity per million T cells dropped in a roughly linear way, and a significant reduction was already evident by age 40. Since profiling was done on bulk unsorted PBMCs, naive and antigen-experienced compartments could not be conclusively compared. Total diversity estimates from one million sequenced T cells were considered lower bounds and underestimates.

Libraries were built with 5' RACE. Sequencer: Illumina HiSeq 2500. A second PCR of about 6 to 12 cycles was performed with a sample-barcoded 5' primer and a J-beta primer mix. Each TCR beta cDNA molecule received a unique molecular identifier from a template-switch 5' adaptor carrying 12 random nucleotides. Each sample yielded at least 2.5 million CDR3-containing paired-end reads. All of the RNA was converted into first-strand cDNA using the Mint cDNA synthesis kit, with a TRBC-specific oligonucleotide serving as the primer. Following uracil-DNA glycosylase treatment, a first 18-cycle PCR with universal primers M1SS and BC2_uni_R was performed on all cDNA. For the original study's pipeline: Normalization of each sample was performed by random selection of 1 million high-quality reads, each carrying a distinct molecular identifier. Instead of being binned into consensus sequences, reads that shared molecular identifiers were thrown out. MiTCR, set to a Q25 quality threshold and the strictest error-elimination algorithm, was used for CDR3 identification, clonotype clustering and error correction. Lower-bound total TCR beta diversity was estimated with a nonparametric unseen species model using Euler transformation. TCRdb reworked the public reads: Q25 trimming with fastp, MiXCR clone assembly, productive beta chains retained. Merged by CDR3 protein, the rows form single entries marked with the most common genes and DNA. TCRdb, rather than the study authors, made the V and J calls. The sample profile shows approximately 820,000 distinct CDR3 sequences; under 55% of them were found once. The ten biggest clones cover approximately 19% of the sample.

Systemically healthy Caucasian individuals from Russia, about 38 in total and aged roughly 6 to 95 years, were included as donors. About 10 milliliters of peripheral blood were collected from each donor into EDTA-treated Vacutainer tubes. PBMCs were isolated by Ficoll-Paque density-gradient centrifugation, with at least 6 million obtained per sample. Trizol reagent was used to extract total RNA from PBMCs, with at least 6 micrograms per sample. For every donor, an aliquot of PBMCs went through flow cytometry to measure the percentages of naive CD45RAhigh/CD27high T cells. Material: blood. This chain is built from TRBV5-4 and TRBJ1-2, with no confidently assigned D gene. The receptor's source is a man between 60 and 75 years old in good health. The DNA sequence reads TGTGCCAGCAGCTCCCGGACGGACTATGGCTACACCTTC. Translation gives CASSSRTDYGYTF.